Sequencing of this TCR beta chain was carried out in a study of blood T cell repertoires in COVID-19. Study background: Spain, Italy and the United States supplied samples that represented acute and convalescent COVID-19. PBMCs, B-cell-depleted T cells, or T cells were the source of the cDNA or gDNA that made up the material.

As originally analysed: Amplification of reference gene primers provided the estimated nucleated cell counts. The data were produced by immunoSEQ multiplex PCR, yet TCRdb's version contains in-frame clones alone and is incomplete. From that table come the V and J calls and clone size; the DNA was used to work out D and trimming. The sample lists some 72,000 clones, roughly 86% seen once, with approximately 4.4% in the top ten. From germline, CDR1 is MNHNS and CDR2 SASEGT. V shed 2 bases and J shed 4 bases, with 8 bases lying between them. CDR3 length: 13 amino acids. The chain uses TRBV6-1 and TRBJ1-2; a weak D match, TRBD1 (5 bases). What was sequenced was peripheral blood. The clonotype was recovered from a middle-aged man with active or convalescent COVID-19. The CDR3 sequence: CASSERGPYGYTF. The CDR3, as DNA: TGTGCCAGCAGTGAAAGGGGCCCCTATGGCTACACCTTC.